The next 14 T cell receptor beta chains were all read from a single sample in a study of blood T cells in healthy people across ages. The use of a sample-barcoded 5' primer and a J-beta primer mix characterized a second PCR of 7 to 11 cycles. TCRdb re-called the 5' RACE reads through MiXCR, storing one row per CDR3 protein. Of 1.5 million to 2 million distinct CDR3 sequences detected, about 50% appear once; the ten largest clones hold over 2%. The sample comprised blood. These receptors all come from a woman aged 40 to 50 in good health.

This clonotype occurred a few times. The chain employs TRBV2 and TRBJ2-3, with 11 bases fitting TRBD2. V lost 4 bases and J lost 5; bases outside the gene matches: 5. The length of the CDR3 is 15 residues. Germline CDR1 is SNHLY and CDR2 is FYNNEI. In DNA form, the CDR3 reads TGTGCCAGCAGTGCTAGCGGGGGGAGGATAGATACGCAGTATTTT. It yields the protein CASSASGGRIDTQYF. Supplemented by reference TRBV2 and TRBJ2-3, the full variable domain reads EPEVTQTPSHQVTQMGQEVILRCVPISNHLYFYWYRQILGQKVEFLVSFYNNEISEKSEIFDDQFSVERPDGSNFTLKIRSTKLEDSAMYFCASSASGGRIDTQYFGPGTRLTVL.

This clonotype was seen more than once but under ten times. This sequence joins TRBV20-1 and TRBJ2-3; 9 nucleotides line up with TRBD1. Per germline, CDR1 DFQATT and CDR2 SNEGSKA (reference sequence). The CDR3 length is 14 residues. Trimming at V came to 4 bases and at J to 2 bases, leaving 4 bases not matched to a gene. The DNA of the CDR3 is TGCAGTGCTATCGGACAGGGGCACACAGATACGCAGTATTTT. Protein sequence: CSAIGQGHTDTQYF.

V gene TRBV28 combines with J gene TRBJ2-3, with 12 bases lining up with TRBD1. V lost 10 bases, J lost 2 bases, and 4 bases stayed unmatched. Looked up from germline, CDR1 is MDHEN and CDR2 is SYDVKM. This CDR3 spans 14 amino acids. This CDR3 reads CATRDRGPTDTQYF. In DNA, the CDR3 is TGTGCCACCCGGGACAGGGGGCCCACAGATACGCAGTATTTT.

The chain recombines TRBV10-3 with TRBJ1-2; D remains ambiguous. The V end lost 3 bases, the J end lost 4 bases, and 9 bases lay between the germline ends. Germline values: CDR1 ENHRY, CDR2 SYGVKD. This CDR3 has 13 residues. CDR3 coding DNA: TGTGCCATCAGTGACCGAGTAGGCTATGGCTACACCTTC. Its translation: CAISDRVGYGYTF.

Only a few counts were recorded for this clonotype. V usage is TRBV20-1 and J usage is TRBJ2-7; D might be TRBD2 (6 bases). The germline V gene encodes CDR1 DFQATT and CDR2 SNEGSKA (reference sequence). The CDR3 runs to 15 residues. V was shortened by 5 bases and J by 3 bases, with 20 bases between the two germline ends. The CDR3 DNA reads as TGCAGTGCTCCCAAGGGTGACGGAGGGTTCTACGAGCAGTACTTC. It yields the protein CSAPKGDGGFYEQYF.

The chain has TRBV6-2 or TRBV6-3 and TRBJ2-7; a possible D gene is TRBD1 (6 bases). Near its end, the DNA agrees better with TRBJ2-5, so the J call may be wrong. Germline loops: CDR1 MNHEY, CDR2 SVGEGT. The CDR3 sequence is 12 residues long. The CDR3 spells CASSDRLETQYF. The CDR3 DNA reads TGTGCCAGCAGTGACAGGTTGGAGACCCAGTACTTC.

The V and J genes are TRBV12-3 or TRBV12-4 and TRBJ2-4, with 9 bases aligning to TRBD1. V lost 5 bases and J lost 6; bases outside the gene matches: 8. CDR3 length: 15 amino acids. DNA of the CDR3: TGTGCCAGCAGTCCCCGGGACAGGGTCGGAAACATTCAGTACTTC. This gives the protein CASSPRDRVGNIQYF.

This clonotype occurred a few times. The V gene is TRBV6-2 or TRBV6-3, the J gene TRBJ2-5; 10 bases agree with TRBD1. Germline V CDR1 and CDR2: MNHEY, SVGEGT. CDR3 length: 12 residues. V dropped 8 bases and J dropped 4; count of bases not matched to a gene: 1. The CDR3 sequence: CASGDRGETQYF. CDR3 coding DNA: TGTGCCAGCGGGGACAGGGGAGAGACCCAGTACTTC.

The rearrangement joins TRBV29-1 to TRBJ2-7; D possibly corresponds to TRBD1 (5 bases). The length of the CDR3 is 12 residues. Germline V gene sequence: CDR1 SQVTM, CDR2 ANQGSEA. The germline V and J ends were trimmed by 6 bases and 2 bases, with 11 bases remaining between them. CDR3 amino acids: CSVMTATYEQYF. DNA of the CDR3: TGCAGCGTGATGACAGCGACCTACGAGCAGTACTTC.

The chain couples TRBV7-9 to TRBJ2-7; 8 positions match TRBD2. In germline, CDR1 is SEHNR, CDR2 FQNEAQ (reference sequence). CDR3 length: 16 residues. Losses at the gene ends were 1 base for V and 0 bases for J; bases not matched to a gene: 5. CDR3 DNA sequence: TGTGCCAGCAGCTTAGGTCCAGGGACTAGCTCCTACGAGCAGTACTTC. Its translation is CASSLGPGTSSYEQYF. The full variable domain, in which reference TRBV7-9 and TRBJ2-7 provide the parts outside the CDR3, is DTGVSQNPRHKITKRGQNVTFRCDPISEHNRLYWYRQTLGQGPEFLTYFQNEAQLEKSRLLSDRFSAERPKGSFSTLEIQRTEQGDSAMYLCASSLGPGTSSYEQYFGPGTRLTVT.

The chain links TRBV4-2 to TRBJ1-1; maybe TRBD1 (5 bases). V was pared by 0 bases and J by 3 bases, with 14 bases between. The germline V gene has CDR1 LGHNA and CDR2 YNFKEQ. The CDR3 runs to 16 residues. The CDR3 loop reads CASSQDGGGRDTEAFF. The DNA for the CDR3 is TGTGCCAGCAGCCAAGATGGGGGGGGTCGAGACACTGAAGCTTTCTTT.

The V call is TRBV7-9, the J call TRBJ2-3; D might be TRBD1 (5 bases). V was trimmed by 2 bases and J by 2 bases, leaving 14 bases between them. This CDR3 comprises 16 residues. Germline V gene lookup returns CDR1 SEHNR and CDR2 FQNEAQ (reference sequence). For the CDR3, the DNA is TGTGCCAGCAGCTTATTATCAGGGATCAACACAGATACGCAGTATTTT. This translates into CASSLLSGINTDTQYF. The whole variable domain, remainder taken from reference TRBV7-9 and TRBJ2-3, is DTGVSQNPRHKITKRGQNVTFRCDPISEHNRLYWYRQTLGQGPEFLTYFQNEAQLEKSRLLSDRFSAERPKGSFSTLEIQRTEQGDSAMYLCASSLLSGINTDTQYFGPGTRLTVL.

This clonotype was found a few times. The chain combines TRBV6-2 or TRBV6-3 with TRBJ2-7, with D tentatively TRBD2 (6 bases). Germline CDR1 reads MNHEY; CDR2 reads SVGEGT. The germline V and J ends were trimmed by 5 bases and 2 bases, with 13 bases remaining between them. The CDR3 loop spans 14 amino acids. The CDR3 coding sequence is TGTGCCAGCAGTATGACGGGGGTTCCCTACGAGCAGTACTTC. This encodes CASSMTGVPYEQYF.

The gene calls are TRBV4-2 and TRBJ2-1; possible D gene TRBD2, 5 bases. Germline V CDR1 and CDR2: LGHNA, YNFKEQ. The length of the CDR3 is 14 residues. V lost 0 bases, J lost 7 bases, and 10 bases lay in between. DNA for the CDR3: TGTGCCAGCAGCCAAGATACCGAGGGTAATGAGCAGTTCTTC. Translated: CASSQDTEGNEQFF.